This TCR beta chain is from a study of control samples from healthy donors and cancer patients. Germline V gene lookup returns CDR1 SNHLY and CDR2 FYNNEI. V shed 6 bases and J 7 bases; nucleotides not matched to a gene: 7. This CDR3 comprises 14 residues. The protocol was immunoSEQ multiplex PCR, while the TCRdb copy is restricted to in-frame clones and leaves out a portion. Seen here are some 45,000 clones, over 80% observed once, and the top ten hold roughly 47%. The TCR comes from a man between 60 and 75 years old in good health. The V and J genes are TRBV2 and TRBJ1-2; 11 bases fit TRBD1. The sequenced material came from blood. The CDR3 coding sequence is TGTGCCAGCAGAGTTACCGGGACAGGGGGTGGCTACACCTTC. Protein: CASRVTGTGGGYTF.